The 10 T cell receptor beta chains below come from one sample, sequenced in a study of T cell changes during pregnancy in multiple sclerosis. Assay: immunoSEQ multiplex PCR; the TCRdb copy retains only in-frame clones and omits some. The sample records 70,000 to 75,000 clones, more than 80% being singletons. The sample was peripheral blood, taken in the second trimester of pregnancy. Receptors were obtained from a female donor in good health, enrolled as a control in a pregnancy study.

The chain couples TRBV5-6 to TRBJ2-2; a possible D gene is TRBD2 (7 bases). The ends were cut back, 0 bases at V and 6 bases at J, with 12 bases in the middle. There are 15 residues in the CDR3. Germline V gene data show CDR1 as SGHDT and CDR2 as YYEEEE. The CDR3 DNA follows: TGTGCCAGCAGCTTGGTCCGGGGGGCCGCCGGGGAGCTGTTTTTT. It specifies CASSLVRGAAGELFF.

The chain has TRBV7-3 and TRBJ1-1, with TRBD1 matching over 9 bases. Germline trimming cut 4 bases from V and 5 bases from J; bases unmatched to any gene: 5. Germline CDR1 SGHTA, CDR2 FQGTGA. This CDR3 comprises 14 residues. The CDR3 DNA sequence: TGTGCCAGCAGCTCCGGGACAGGGAGGACTGAAGCTTTCTTT. The encoded protein is CASSSGTGRTEAFF.

J is TRBJ1-1 and V is TRBV29-1; unclear D gene. V was shortened by 5 bases and J by 2 bases, with 15 bases between the two germline ends. The CDR3 consists of 14 residues. Germline V gene sequence: CDR1 SQVTM, CDR2 ANQGSEA. DNA for the CDR3: TGCAGCGTTCTGACCTCGAGGACTAACACTGAAGCTTTCTTT. It yields the protein CSVLTSRTNTEAFF.

The chain uses TRBV6-1 and TRBJ2-2; a possible D gene is TRBD2 (6 bases). The germline V and J ends were trimmed by 3 bases and 6 bases, with 8 bases remaining between them. CDR3 size: 13 residues. Germline CDR1 is MNHNS and CDR2 is SASEGT. CDR3 protein: CASSDRRAGELFF. DNA of the CDR3: TGTGCCAGCAGTGATAGGAGGGCCGGGGAGCTGTTTTTT.

This clone has only one observation. The J gene is TRBJ1-2, the V gene TRBV28; tentative D call: TRBD1 (5 bases). The germline V gene encodes CDR1 MDHEN and CDR2 SYDVKM. V was pared by 3 bases and J by 0 bases, with 14 bases between. The CDR3 runs to 16 residues. The CDR3 here is CASSLSTSTANYGYTF. The CDR3 DNA reads TGTGCCAGCAGTTTGTCTACGTCGACAGCTAACTATGGCTACACCTTC.

V is TRBV7-2 and J is TRBJ1-5, with 11 bases that match TRBD1. The CDR3 has 15 residues. V lost 4 bases and J lost 7; bases outside the gene matches: 6. In germline, CDR1 is SGHTA, CDR2 FQGNSA. DNA of the CDR3: TGTGCCAGCAGCTCGGGACAGGGGGGAAGCCAGCCCCAGCATTTT. It is translated as CASSSGQGGSQPQHF.

The chain links TRBV9 to TRBJ2-7; 7 bases map to TRBD1. Losses at the gene ends were 3 bases for V and 0 bases for J; bases not matched to a gene: 6. The germline gives CDR1 SGDLS, CDR2 YYNGEE. The length of the CDR3 is 15 residues. The CDR3 DNA is TGTGCCAGCAGCGCCCGGGACAGCACCTCCTACGAGCAGTACTTC. It is translated as CASSARDSTSYEQYF.

V is TRBV11-3 and J is TRBJ2-1, with 8 bases aligning to TRBD1. The germline V gene has CDR1 SGHNT and CDR2 YENEEA. The CDR3 has 15 residues. V lost 5 bases to trimming and J lost 4 bases; unmatched junction nucleotides: 7. The CDR3 here is CASSAQQGGYNEQFF. The DNA of the CDR3 is TGTGCCAGCAGCGCCCAACAGGGGGGTTACAATGAGCAGTTCTTC.

The V and J genes are TRBV5-6 and TRBJ1-1, with D perhaps matching TRBD1 (5 bases). Germline lookup yields CDR1 SGHDT and CDR2 YYEEEE. V shed 1 base and J shed 9 bases, with 7 bases lying between them. CDR3 length equals 11 residues. CDR3 sequence (DNA): TGTGCCAGCAGCTTGTCAGGGAAAGCTTTCTTT. It encodes CASSLSGKAFF.

This clone has only one observation. The gene calls are TRBV18 and TRBJ1-4; the D is unclear. Trimming cost V 2 bases and J 8 bases, with 9 bases left between them. Germline V gene data show CDR1 as KGHSH and CDR2 as LQKENI. The CDR3 covers 13 residues. The CDR3 DNA reads TGTGCCAGCTCACCAGGGGAGAACGAAAAACTGTTTTTT. Its translation: CASSPGENEKLFF.